This T cell receptor (beta chain) was captured by sequencing in a study of cytomegalovirus exposure and HLA in healthy donors. Researchers ran the PCR with 60 Vbeta and 13 Jbeta primers. Repertoires were generated with immunoSEQ multiplex PCR, while TCRdb's copy carries only in-frame clones and drops some. The sample contains about 170,000 clones, 75% to 85% of which appear only once. Germline CDR1 is MNHEY and CDR2 is SVGAGI. The junction had 3 bases not matched to a gene; V was cut back by 5 bases and J by 2 bases. The CDR3 sequence is 14 residues long. This chain uses TRBV6-5 with TRBJ1-5; 7 bases match TRBD1. This TCR came from a woman between 45 and 60 years old in good health and CMV-seropositive. Input material: PBMCs. The CDR3 DNA reads as TGTGCCAGCAGTAGGACAGGAGGCAATCAGCCCCAGCATTTT. Translating it yields CASSRTGGNQPQHF.